The next 23 T cell receptor beta chains were all read from a single sample in a study of blood T cell repertoires in COVID-19. This table comes from immunoSEQ multiplex PCR, and its TCRdb copy is limited to in-frame clones, with some not included. Among around 150,000 clones listed, around 86% were seen once. Sequencing input: peripheral blood. These TCRs come from a man over 45 with active COVID-19.

This sequence joins TRBV3-1 (or the pseudogene TRBV3-2) and TRBJ1-4; TRBD1 aligns across 9 bases. CDR3 size: 16 residues. Per germline, CDR1 LGHDT and CDR2 YNNKEL (reference sequence). The J segment lost 0 bases and the V segment lost 4 bases, leaving 3 bases of the junction unmatched. The CDR3 bases are TGTGCCAGCAGCCCGAGGACAGGGGCAACTAATGAAAAACTGTTTTTT. This gives the protein CASSPRTGATNEKLFF.

Here the CDR3 reads CAWTGQENSPLHF. In DNA form, the CDR3 reads TGTGCCTGGACCGGACAGGAGAATTCACCCCTCCACTTT. The chain uses TRBV30 and TRBJ1-6; 7 bases line up with TRBD1. This CDR3 has 13 amino acids. Losses at the gene ends were 4 bases for V and 7 bases for J; bases not matched to a gene: 4. Germline values: CDR1 GTSNPN, CDR2 SVGIG (reference sequence).

The J gene is TRBJ1-2, the V gene TRBV15, with D unclear. The V and J ends lost 0 bases and 4 bases respectively, with 12 bases between them. CDR1 is LNHNV, CDR2 YYDKDF, per germline (reference sequence). The CDR3 covers 15 residues. The CDR3 is CATSRDQWQAYGYTF. CDR3 sequence (DNA): TGTGCCACCAGCAGAGATCAATGGCAGGCCTATGGCTACACCTTC.

The chain uses TRBV10-3 and TRBJ2-3, with a possible D match to TRBD1 (6 bases). The CDR3 extends over 14 amino acids. Trimming shortened V by 8 bases and J by 0 bases, and 12 bases separated the two germline ends. Per the germline V gene, CDR1 is ENHRY and CDR2 is SYGVKD. The CDR3 reads CAIADSSSTDTQYF. The DNA for the CDR3 is TGTGCCATCGCGGACAGCTCTAGCACAGATACGCAGTATTTT.

The J gene is TRBJ2-7, the V gene TRBV6-5, with unresolved D. This CDR3 contains 14 residues. Per germline, CDR1 MNHEY and CDR2 SVGAGI. Trimming shortened V by 5 bases and J by 6 bases, and 17 bases separated the two germline ends. The DNA of the CDR3 is TGTGCCAGCAGTCCCCGGCAGATAGGCGGCGAGCAGTACTTC. Amino acids: CASSPRQIGGEQYF.

The rearrangement links TRBV3-1 (or the pseudogene TRBV3-2) to TRBJ1-1; no definite D call. The CDR3 has 12 residues. Between the trimmed V and J ends, which lost 8 bases and 6 bases, there was a span of 13 bases. CDR1 is LGHDT, CDR2 YNNKEL, per germline (reference sequence). The CDR3 region is CASGMQRAEAFF. The CDR3, as DNA: TGTGCCAGCGGGATGCAGAGGGCTGAAGCTTTCTTT.

V usage is TRBV18 and J usage is TRBJ2-5, with 8 bases that match TRBD1. Per the germline V gene, CDR1 is KGHSH and CDR2 is LQKENI. The V gene end was trimmed by 3 bases and the J gene end by 3 bases; junction bases not matched to a gene: 3. The CDR3 runs 14 residues. CDR3 in DNA: TGTGCCAGCTCACCGGGACAGGTCGAAGAGACCCAGTACTTC. Translated, it gives CASSPGQVEETQYF.

The rearrangement links TRBV2 to TRBJ1-5; a weak D match, TRBD1 (5 bases). V lost 6 bases and J lost 5, with 14 bases in between. Looked up from germline, CDR1 is SNHLY and CDR2 is FYNNEI. There are 14 residues in the CDR3. CDR3 sequence reads: CASRTGWGDQPQHF. DNA for the CDR3: TGTGCCAGCAGGACGGGGTGGGGGGATCAGCCCCAGCATTTT.

This clone occurred once. This chain connects TRBV7-9 to TRBJ2-4; D is unresolved. The V end was cut by 5 bases, the J end by 0 bases, with 8 bases between. The CDR3 extends over 14 amino acids. Germline V lookup: CDR1 SEHNR, CDR2 FQNEAQ (reference sequence). The CDR3 protein is CASSPSGAKNIQYF. Written as DNA, the CDR3 is TGTGCCAGCAGCCCTAGTGGAGCCAAAAACATTCAGTACTTC.

In this sample, this clone turned up once. This chain joins TRBV7-2 and TRBJ1-1, with D perhaps TRBD1 (5 bases). Germline CDR1 and CDR2: SGHTA and FQGNSA. The V and J ends lost 4 bases and 5 bases respectively, with 11 bases between them. This CDR3 has 13 residues. The CDR3 nucleotides are TGTGCCAGCAGCTCTAACGGGGGGACTGAAGCTTTCTTT. Its protein product is CASSSNGGTEAFF.

V usage is TRBV30 and J usage is TRBJ1-6, with TRBD1 as a possible D gene (5 bases). The V end was cut by 2 bases, the J end by 12 bases, with 14 bases between. Germline V gives CDR1 GTSNPN, CDR2 SVGIG (reference sequence). The CDR3 sequence is 13 residues long. CDR3 region: CAWSRTSLEPLHF. As DNA, the CDR3 is TGTGCCTGGAGTCGGACATCTCTTGAACCCCTCCACTTT.

The chain is built from TRBV19 and TRBJ2-4; maybe TRBD1 (6 bases). The CDR3 length is 15 residues. The germline gives CDR1 LNHDA, CDR2 SQIVND (reference sequence). The germline V and J ends were trimmed by 7 bases and 0 bases, with 13 bases remaining between them. CDR3 sequence reads: CASMGASIAKNIQYF. CDR3 bases: TGTGCCAGTATGGGGGCGAGCATAGCCAAAAACATTCAGTACTTC.

Here the CDR3 reads CASSERTGRVKETQYF. CDR3 DNA: TGTGCCAGCAGTGAACGGACAGGGAGGGTGAAAGAGACCCAGTACTTC. The rearrangement joins TRBV2 to TRBJ2-5, with a possible D match to TRBD1 (8 bases). The V end lost 2 bases, the J end lost 3 bases, and 16 bases lay between the germline ends. This CDR3 region has 16 residues. Germline values: CDR1 SNHLY, CDR2 FYNNEI.

The V gene is TRBV19, the J gene TRBJ1-1, with 8 bases that match TRBD1. Trimming removed 5 bases from V and 5 bases from J; junction bases left unmatched: 7. The CDR3 covers 14 residues. Germline V gene lookup returns CDR1 LNHDA and CDR2 SQIVND (reference sequence). CDR3 residues: CASSFQGAGTEAFF. Written as DNA, the CDR3 is TGTGCCAGTAGTTTTCAGGGGGCTGGGACTGAAGCTTTCTTT.

The gene calls are TRBV6-1 and TRBJ2-7; a weak D match, TRBD2 (5 bases). V lost 3 bases and J 6 bases, leaving 6 bases between the germline ends. The CDR3 spans 11 residues. CDR1 is MNHNS, CDR2 SASEGT, per germline. In nucleotides, the CDR3 is TGTGCCAGCAGTGACGCGGGCGAGCAGTACTTC. It is translated as CASSDAGEQYF.

The chain is built from TRBV20-1 and TRBJ2-5; a possible D gene is TRBD2 (6 bases). Trimming cost V 3 bases and J 2 bases, with 10 bases left between them. The V gene's germline CDR1 is DFQATT and CDR2 SNEGSKA (reference sequence). The length of the CDR3 is 13 residues. CDR3 sequence reads: CSASSSEQETQYF. The DNA for the CDR3 is TGCAGTGCTAGTTCTAGCGAACAAGAGACCCAGTACTTC.

The gene calls are TRBV2 and TRBJ2-7, with TRBD1 identical over 7 bases. Trimming removed 6 bases from V and 0 bases from J; junction bases left unmatched: 8. CDR1 SNHLY and CDR2 FYNNEI come from the germline V gene. The CDR3 is made up of 15 amino acids. CDR3 bases: TGTGCCAGCAGGCACAGGGGCCCGACCTCCTACGAGCAGTACTTC. Translated, it gives CASRHRGPTSYEQYF. Full variable domain (remainder filled in from reference TRBV2 and TRBJ2-7): EPEVTQTPSHQVTQMGQEVILRCVPISNHLYFYWYRQILGQKVEFLVSFYNNEISEKSEIFDDQFSVERPDGSNFTLKIRSTKLEDSAMYFCASRHRGPTSYEQYFGPGTRLTVT.

This clone appeared a single time. This sequence joins TRBV23-1 and TRBJ1-2; D perhaps matches TRBD1 (5 bases). TRBV23-1 is designated an ORF whose function remains uncertain. The CDR3 has 12 amino acids. V was shortened by 4 bases and J by 7 bases, with 10 bases between the two germline ends. The CDR3 DNA follows: TGCGCCAGCAGTCCACAGGTAGGTGGCTACACCTTC. Translation: CASSPQVGGYTF.

This clone showed up just a few times. The rearrangement uses TRBV5-1 and TRBJ1-1, with D possibly TRBD1 on 6 matching bases. CDR1 SGHRS and CDR2 YFSETQ come from the germline V gene. Trimming pared 7 bases from V and 3 bases from J, leaving 19 bases between. The CDR3 is 15 amino acids. The DNA of the CDR3 is TGCGCCAGCCGTCGGGGGGCTCGGAGGGACACTGAAGCTTTCTTT. Amino acids: CASRRGARRDTEAFF. Supplemented by reference TRBV5-1 and TRBJ1-1, the full variable domain reads KAGVTQTPRYLIKTRGQQVTLSCSPISGHRSVSWYQQTPGQGLQFLFEYFSETQRNKGNFPGRFSGRQFSNSRSEMNVSTLELGDSALYLCASRRGARRDTEAFFGQGTRLTVV.

V and J are TRBV6-6 and TRBJ2-1, with D tentatively TRBD1 (6 bases). Trimming removed 6 bases from V and 7 bases from J, with 13 bases in between. Per the germline V gene, CDR1 is MNHNY and CDR2 is SVGAGI (reference sequence). This CDR3 is 13 amino acids long. DNA for the CDR3: TGTGCCAGCAGACAATGGACAGTAAATGAGCAGTTCTTC. Its protein product is CASRQWTVNEQFF.

The chain has TRBV5-4 and TRBJ2-1; 7 nucleotides match TRBD1. The CDR3 spans 15 residues. Germline V lookup: CDR1 SGHNT, CDR2 YYREEE (reference sequence). J lost 12 bases, V lost 0 bases, and 12 bases had no gene match. CDR3 region: CASSLEQGVPGGQFF. The CDR3 coding sequence is TGTGCCAGCAGCTTGGAGCAGGGGGTCCCTGGTGGGCAGTTCTTC.

V is TRBV18 and J is TRBJ1-5; D uncertain. The CDR3 consists of 15 residues. The germline V gene has CDR1 KGHSH and CDR2 LQKENI. The V and J ends lost 0 bases and 3 bases respectively, with 9 bases between them. CDR3 sequence: CASSPPVSFNQPQHF. DNA for the CDR3: TGTGCCAGCTCACCACCAGTGAGTTTCAATCAGCCCCAGCATTTT.

The chain combines TRBV7-8 with TRBJ1-1; 11 bases are shared with TRBD1. Germline values: CDR1 SGHVS, CDR2 FQNEAQ. Trimming cost V 5 bases and J 0 bases; bases outside gene matches: 5. The CDR3 loop spans 16 amino acids. CDR3 nucleotides: TGTGCCAGCAGCGGAAGGGACAGGGGGATGAACACTGAAGCTTTCTTT. Translated: CASSGRDRGMNTEAFF. The full variable domain, in which reference TRBV7-8 and TRBJ1-1 provide the parts outside the CDR3, is GAGVSQSPRYKVAKRGQDVALRCDPISGHVSLFWYQQALGQGPEFLTYFQNEAQLDKSGLPSDRFFAERPEGSVSTLKIQRTQQEDSAVYLCASSGRDRGMNTEAFFGQGTRLTVV.